This TCR beta chain comes out of a study of PD-1 blockade in classical Hodgkin lymphoma. Produced via immunoSEQ multiplex PCR; TCRdb's table is partial and in-frame only. The repertoire holds about 93,000 clones, with roughly 73% as singletons. Sample time point: cycle 4 day 1 (C4D1), after less than seven weeks of nivolumab. Autologous stem cell transplantation was followed by relapse in every patient, and brentuximab vedotin exposure varied. This clone has a handful of counts. Trimming stripped 3 bases from V and 0 bases from J, with 11 bases between. The germline V gene has CDR1 LNHDA and CDR2 SQIVND (reference sequence). The CDR3 runs to 15 residues.

The genes are TRBV19 and TRBJ2-5, with D maybe TRBD1 (6 bases). Material: peripheral blood mononuclear cells (PBMCs), obtained before the fourth cycle of nivolumab. The sequence came from a human donor with classical Hodgkin lymphoma. The CDR3: CASSITGTHQETQYF. The CDR3 DNA is TGTGCCAGTAGTATTACCGGGACACACCAAGAGACCCAGTACTTC.